The sequence of this T cell receptor beta chain was determined in a study of CD8 T cells in ankylosing spondylitis. V gave up 2 bases and J gave up 0 bases, with 8 bases separating them. The V gene's germline CDR1 is SGHRS and CDR2 YFSETQ. This CDR3 comprises 15 residues. In this sample, this clonotype turned up many times. With molecular barcodes, quantitative 5'-RACE was used to make the TCR beta libraries. One entry per CDR3 protein results from TCRdb running MiXCR on the 5' RACE reads. Altogether approximately 200,000 distinct CDR3 sequences are present, 10% to 15% being singletons, with the ten largest covering approximately 11%.

The sample comprised blood, either unsorted or a sorted T cell fraction (not recorded which). The source is a female donor with ankylosing spondylitis or in good health (not recorded which). The chain recombines TRBV5-1 with TRBJ2-2; D is unresolved. This CDR3 reads CASSFTRANTGELFF. DNA for the CDR3: TGCGCCAGCAGCTTTACTCGTGCGAACACCGGGGAGCTGTTTTTT. The full variable domain, rest sourced from reference TRBV5-1 and TRBJ2-2, is KAGVTQTPRYLIKTRGQQVTLSCSPISGHRSVSWYQQTPGQGLQFLFEYFSETQRNKGNFPGRFSGRQFSNSRSEMNVSTLELGDSALYLCASSFTRANTGELFFGEGSRLTVL.